This entry concerns a single T cell receptor (beta chain). Antigen unknown. The data were taken from a study of shared clonotypes between healthy human individuals. Study-level points and caveats: Exclusively blood specimens were collected; tissue repertoires likely differ.

Per germline, CDR1 SNHLY and CDR2 FYNNEI. The CDR3 covers 14 residues. Trimming stripped 6 bases from V and 0 bases from J, with 12 bases between. Assay used: immunoSEQ multiplex PCR; TCRdb lists only in-frame clones, some missing. The sample has roughly 700,000 clones, less than 95% seen once. The receptor was derived from a man younger than 30 in good health. Some clones in this sample may be carry-over from other donors' samples. This sequence joins TRBV2 and TRBJ2-7; possibly TRBD1 for D (7 bases). The sample was memory CD8+ T cells from PBMCs. Stated subset: CD45RO+ cells pooled with CCR7-negative TemRA cells. CDR3 coding DNA: TGTGCCAGCAGATGGCAGGGGGGCTCCTACGAGCAGTACTTC. Translation: CASRWQGGSYEQYF. Complete variable domain (other parts from reference TRBV2 and TRBJ2-7): EPEVTQTPSHQVTQMGQEVILRCVPISNHLYFYWYRQILGQKVEFLVSFYNNEISEKSEIFDDQFSVERPDGSNFTLKIRSTKLEDSAMYFCASRWQGGSYEQYFGPGTRLTVT.